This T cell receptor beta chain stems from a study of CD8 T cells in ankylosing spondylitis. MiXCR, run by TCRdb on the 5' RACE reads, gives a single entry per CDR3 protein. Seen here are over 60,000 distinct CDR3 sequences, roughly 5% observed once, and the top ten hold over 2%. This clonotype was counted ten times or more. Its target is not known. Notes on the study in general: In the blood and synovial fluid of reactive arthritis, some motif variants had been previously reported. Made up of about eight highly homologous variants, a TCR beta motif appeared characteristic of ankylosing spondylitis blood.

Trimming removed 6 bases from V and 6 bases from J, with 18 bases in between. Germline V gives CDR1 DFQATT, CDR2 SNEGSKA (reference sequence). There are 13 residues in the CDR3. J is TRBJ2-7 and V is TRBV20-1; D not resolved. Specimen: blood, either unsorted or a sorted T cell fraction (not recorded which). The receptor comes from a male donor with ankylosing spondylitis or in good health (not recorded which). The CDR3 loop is CSANPPASPEQYF. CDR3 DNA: TGCAGTGCCAATCCCCCAGCTAGTCCCGAGCAGTACTTC.